The 17 T cell receptor beta chains below come from one sample, sequenced in a study of Ad26.COV2.S vaccination and SARS-CoV-2 variants. Treatment noted: around 19 received Ad26.COV2.S at low or high dose, single or two shots; about 5 received placebo; per-sample allocation not given. Sampling happened 63 days after the first vaccine or placebo injection. The repertoire was sequenced with immunoSEQ multiplex PCR; TCRdb's copy has only in-frame clones and lacks some. The table includes just over 350,000 clones, approximately 81% detected once. The material sequenced was peripheral blood, taken in a trial of Ad26.COV2.S vaccine versus placebo. The receptors derive from a person aged 18-65 years who received the Ad26.COV2.S COVID-19 vaccine or a placebo.

This clone turned up a few times. The chain uses TRBV6-5 and TRBJ2-7; D is unclear. V dropped 4 bases and J dropped 4 bases, with 14 bases sitting between them. Germline lookup yields CDR1 MNHEY and CDR2 SVGAGI. This CDR3 contains 14 residues. The CDR3 DNA is TGTGCCAGCAGTTTCGACCCGACGCATTACGAGCAGTACTTC. Protein: CASSFDPTHYEQYF.

The chain recombines TRBV7-9 with TRBJ2-1, with 7 bases that match TRBD2. From germline, CDR1 is SEHNR and CDR2 FQNEAQ (reference sequence). There are 17 residues in the CDR3. With 0 bases clipped from V and 4 bases from J, the junction kept 9 bases outside the gene matches. The DNA for the CDR3 is TGTGCCAGCAGCTTAGCGGTCAGACTAGCCGCTTACAATGAGCAGTTCTTC. This gives the protein CASSLAVRLAAYNEQFF.

The table lists this clone with a count of one. The V gene is TRBV30, the J gene TRBJ2-5; D ambiguous. This CDR3 is built from 11 residues. The germline V gene has CDR1 GTSNPN and CDR2 SVGIG (reference sequence). V lost 4 bases, J lost 4 bases, and 7 bases lay in between. CDR3 region: CAWTNSETQYF. In DNA form, the CDR3 reads TGTGCCTGGACGAACTCAGAGACCCAGTACTTC.

The CDR3 coding sequence is TGCAGTGCTAGTCGTGAGGGTGAGCAGTTCTTC. Residues: CSASREGEQFF. The chain couples TRBV20-1 to TRBJ2-1; D perhaps matches TRBD2 (5 bases). CDR1 is DFQATT, CDR2 SNEGSKA, per germline (reference sequence). CDR3 length equals 11 residues. V lost 3 bases and J lost 9, with 9 bases in between.

This clone was seen more than once but under ten times. In DNA, the CDR3 is TGTGCCAGCAGCTTGGGGCTAGCGGGAGGCTCTGGGGCCAACGTCCTGACTTTC. Protein product: CASSLGLAGGSGANVLTF. V usage is TRBV5-8 and J usage is TRBJ2-6, with TRBD2 identical over 11 bases. CDR3 length: 18 residues. Germline V gene lookup returns CDR1 SGHTS and CDR2 YDEGEE. With 0 bases clipped from V and 0 bases from J, the junction kept 2 bases outside the gene matches.

The genes are TRBV6-5 and TRBJ1-3, with D maybe TRBD1 (6 bases). The V gene's germline CDR1 is MNHEY and CDR2 SVGAGI. The CDR3 length is 14 residues. Trimming shortened V by 6 bases and J by 2 bases, and 11 bases separated the two germline ends. The CDR3 reads CASRSGGTGNTIYF. Here the CDR3 DNA reads TGTGCCAGCAGGTCCGGGGGCACTGGAAACACCATATATTTT.

With regard to this clone: Compared with germline, one end of the junction differs, possibly owing to a read error. The J gene is TRBJ1-1, the V gene TRBV10-2, with D possibly TRBD1 on 6 matching bases. The CDR3 runs 12 residues. The germline gives CDR1 WSHSY, CDR2 SAAADI. CDR3 protein: CVSSESDSAAFF. The CDR3 DNA follows: TGCGTCAGCAGTGAGTCGGACAGTGCAGCTTTCTTT.

V usage is TRBV30 and J usage is TRBJ1-4, with unresolved D. Germline CDR1 GTSNPN, CDR2 SVGIG (reference sequence). This CDR3 comprises 14 residues. V lost 3 bases, J lost 5 bases, and 13 bases lay in between. CDR3 sequence: CAWRPAGPNEKLFF. CDR3 sequence (DNA): TGTGCCTGGAGGCCCGCTGGGCCAAATGAAAAACTGTTTTTT.

V is TRBV7-2 and J is TRBJ2-5, with D possibly TRBD2 on 6 matching bases. The germline V gene has CDR1 SGHTA and CDR2 FQGNSA. The V end lost 3 bases, the J end lost 1 base, and 15 bases lay between the germline ends. The CDR3 sequence is 16 residues long. The CDR3 sequence is CASSFREGLFQETQYF. DNA for the CDR3: TGTGCCAGCAGCTTCAGAGAGGGACTCTTCCAAGAGACCCAGTACTTC.

The chain has TRBV5-3 and TRBJ2-5; no reliable D call. TRBV5-3 is an ORF, and what it does is uncertain. Trimming took off 2 bases at V and 3 bases at J, with 14 bases between the two ends. The CDR3 runs to 15 residues. CDR3 bases: TGTGCCAGAAGCTTCGAAAACCCAGGAAAAGAGACCCAGTACTTC. Translated: CARSFENPGKETQYF.

In its sample, this clone was seen many times. The chain carries TRBV5-6 and TRBJ1-5; TRBD1 aligns across 8 bases. This CDR3 spans 16 amino acids. The J segment lost 1 base and the V segment lost 0 bases, leaving 3 bases of the junction unmatched. From germline, CDR1 is SGHDT and CDR2 YYEEEE. CDR3 loop: CASSLAGGKSNQPQHF. The CDR3 coding sequence is TGTGCCAGCAGCTTGGCAGGGGGCAAGAGCAATCAGCCCCAGCATTTT.

The genes are TRBV5-1 and TRBJ2-3; 9 bases are shared with TRBD2. The CDR3 consists of 16 residues. Trimming took 2 bases from V and 2 from J; bases not matched to a gene: 6. Germline values: CDR1 SGHRS, CDR2 YFSETQ. The CDR3 sequence: CASSFPTSGFTDTQYF. The CDR3 nucleotides read TGCGCCAGCAGCTTCCCGACTAGCGGATTCACAGATACGCAGTATTTT.

As concerns this clone: Other DNA variants within this sample encode the same CDR3. The V and J genes are TRBV5-1 and TRBJ2-3, with 11 bases that match TRBD2. Trimming cost V 3 bases and J 6 bases; bases outside gene matches: 6. Germline loops: CDR1 SGHRS, CDR2 YFSETQ. The CDR3 loop spans 15 amino acids. The CDR3 is CASSSGLAGSDTQYF. CDR3 DNA sequence: TGCGCCAGCAGCTCAGGACTAGCGGGCTCCGATACGCAGTATTTT.

The chain employs TRBV18 and TRBJ2-7; D possibly corresponds to TRBD1 (5 bases). Trimming pared 3 bases from V and 1 base from J, leaving 13 bases between. The length of the CDR3 is 15 residues. Germline lookup yields CDR1 KGHSH and CDR2 LQKENI. The CDR3 loop reads CASSPPNPGSYEQYF. CDR3 coding DNA: TGTGCCAGCTCACCCCCAAACCCAGGGTCCTACGAGCAGTACTTC. Supplemented by reference TRBV18 and TRBJ2-7, the full variable domain reads NAGVMQNPRHLVRRRGQEARLRCSPMKGHSHVYWYRQLPEEGLKFMVYLQKENIIDESGMPKERFSAEFPKEGPSILRIQQVVRGDSAAYFCASSPPNPGSYEQYFGPGTRLTVT.

V gene TRBV19 combines with J gene TRBJ2-3, with 12 positions matching TRBD2. Germline V gene data show CDR1 as LNHDA and CDR2 as SQIVND (reference sequence). V gave up 9 bases and J gave up 2 bases; unmatched junction bases: 6. There are 15 residues in the CDR3. The CDR3 DNA is TGTGCCAGCAGACTAGCGGGGGAACCCACAGATACGCAGTATTTT. Its translation: CASRLAGEPTDTQYF.

This clone is a singleton in its sample. V is TRBV25-1 and J is TRBJ1-6; maybe TRBD1 (6 bases). V gave up 6 bases and J gave up 6 bases, with 18 bases separating them. CDR1 MGHDK and CDR2 SYGVNS come from the germline V gene. The CDR3 length is 16 residues. The CDR3 DNA follows: TGTGCCAGCAGGTCCAATGCCCAGGGGTTTAATTCACCCCTCCACTTT. Its translation is CASRSNAQGFNSPLHF.

This chain connects TRBV27 to TRBJ2-2; 7 bases line up with TRBD1. Germline lookup yields CDR1 MNHEY and CDR2 SMNVEV (reference sequence). This CDR3 has 14 amino acids. V was clipped by 0 bases and J by 6 bases; unmatched bases: 1. This chain's CDR3 is CASSLSQGAGELFF. The CDR3 region has the DNA TGTGCCAGCAGTTTATCCCAGGGGGCCGGGGAGCTGTTTTTT.